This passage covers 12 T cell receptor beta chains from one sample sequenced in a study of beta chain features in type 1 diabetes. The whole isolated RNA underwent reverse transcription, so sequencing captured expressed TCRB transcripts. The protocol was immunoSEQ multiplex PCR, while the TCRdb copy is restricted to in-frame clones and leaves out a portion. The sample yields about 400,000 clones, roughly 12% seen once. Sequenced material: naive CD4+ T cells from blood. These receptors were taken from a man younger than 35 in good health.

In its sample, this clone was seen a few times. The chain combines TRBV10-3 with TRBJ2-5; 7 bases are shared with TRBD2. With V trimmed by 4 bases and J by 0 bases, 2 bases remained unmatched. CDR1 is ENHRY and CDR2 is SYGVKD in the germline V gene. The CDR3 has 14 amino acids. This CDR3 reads CAISVAGYQETQYF. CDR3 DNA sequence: TGTGCCATCAGTGTAGCGGGTTACCAAGAGACCCAGTACTTC.

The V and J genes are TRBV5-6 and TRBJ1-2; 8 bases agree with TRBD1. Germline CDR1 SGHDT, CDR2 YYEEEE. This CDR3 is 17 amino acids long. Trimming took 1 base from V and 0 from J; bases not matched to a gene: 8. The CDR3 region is CASSLLQGVTANYGYTF. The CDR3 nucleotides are TGTGCCAGCAGCTTGCTACAGGGGGTGACAGCTAACTATGGCTACACCTTC.

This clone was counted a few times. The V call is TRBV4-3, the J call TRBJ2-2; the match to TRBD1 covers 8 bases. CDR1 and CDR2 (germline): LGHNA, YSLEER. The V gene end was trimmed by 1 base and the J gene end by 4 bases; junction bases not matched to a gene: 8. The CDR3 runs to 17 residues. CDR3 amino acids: CASSQGLSRGLTGELFF. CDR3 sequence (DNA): TGCGCCAGCAGCCAAGGCCTTTCCAGGGGGCTCACCGGGGAGCTGTTTTTT.

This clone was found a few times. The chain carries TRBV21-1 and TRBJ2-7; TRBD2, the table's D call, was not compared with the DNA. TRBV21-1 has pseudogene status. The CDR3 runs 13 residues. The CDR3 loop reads CARPGLAGEEQYF. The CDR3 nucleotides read TGTGCCAGACCGGGACTAGCGGGAGAAGAGCAGTACTTC.

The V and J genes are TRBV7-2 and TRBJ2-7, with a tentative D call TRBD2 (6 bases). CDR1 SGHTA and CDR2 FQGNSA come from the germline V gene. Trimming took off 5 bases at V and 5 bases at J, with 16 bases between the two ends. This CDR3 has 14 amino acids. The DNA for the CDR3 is TGTGCCAGCAGCCGGGACTCTACGGACCACGAGCAGTACTTC. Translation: CASSRDSTDHEQYF.

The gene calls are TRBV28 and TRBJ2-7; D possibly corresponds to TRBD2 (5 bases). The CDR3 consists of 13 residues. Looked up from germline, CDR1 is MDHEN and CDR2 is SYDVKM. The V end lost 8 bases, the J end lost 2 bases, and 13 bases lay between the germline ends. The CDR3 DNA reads TGTGCCAGCGAGAGAGGGCGGCCCTACGAGCAGTACTTC. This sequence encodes CASERGRPYEQYF.

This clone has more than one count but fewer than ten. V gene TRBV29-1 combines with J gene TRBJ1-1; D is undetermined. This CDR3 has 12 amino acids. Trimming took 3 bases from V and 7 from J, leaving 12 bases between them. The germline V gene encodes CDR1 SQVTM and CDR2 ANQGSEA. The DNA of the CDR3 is TGCAGCGTTGACGTTTGGGCGAGTGAAGCTTTCTTT. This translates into CSVDVWASEAFF.

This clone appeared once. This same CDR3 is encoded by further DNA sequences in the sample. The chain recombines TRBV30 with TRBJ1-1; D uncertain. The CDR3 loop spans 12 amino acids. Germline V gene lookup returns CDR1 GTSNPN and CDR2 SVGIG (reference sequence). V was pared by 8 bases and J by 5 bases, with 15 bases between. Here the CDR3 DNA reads TGTGCCAGTAACAGAGGGTCGACTGAAGCTTTCTTT. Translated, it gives CASNRGSTEAFF.

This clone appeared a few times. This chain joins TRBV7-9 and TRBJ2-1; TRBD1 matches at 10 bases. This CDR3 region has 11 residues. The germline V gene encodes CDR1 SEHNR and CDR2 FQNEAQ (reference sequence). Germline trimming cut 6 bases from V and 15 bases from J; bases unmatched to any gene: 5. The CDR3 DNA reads TGTGCCAGCAGGTCCGGGACAGGGGCGTTCTTC. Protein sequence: CASRSGTGAFF. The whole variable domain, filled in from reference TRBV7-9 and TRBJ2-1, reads DTGVSQNPRHKITKRGQNVTFRCDPISEHNRLYWYRQTLGQGPEFLTYFQNEAQLEKSRLLSDRFSAERPKGSFSTLEIQRTEQGDSAMYLCASRSGTGAFFGPGTRLTVL.

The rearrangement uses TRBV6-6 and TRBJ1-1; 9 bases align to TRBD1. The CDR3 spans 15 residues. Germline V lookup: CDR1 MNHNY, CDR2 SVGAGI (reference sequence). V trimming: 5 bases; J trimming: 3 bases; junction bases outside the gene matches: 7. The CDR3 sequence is CASSRDRERYTEAFF. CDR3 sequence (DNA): TGTGCCAGCAGTCGGGACAGGGAACGGTACACTGAAGCTTTCTTT.

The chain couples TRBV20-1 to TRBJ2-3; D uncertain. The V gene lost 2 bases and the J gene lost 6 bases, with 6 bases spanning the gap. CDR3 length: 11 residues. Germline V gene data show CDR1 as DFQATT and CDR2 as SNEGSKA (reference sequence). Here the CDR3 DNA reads TGCAGTGCTAGATTGGGCGATACGCAGTATTTT. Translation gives CSARLGDTQYF.

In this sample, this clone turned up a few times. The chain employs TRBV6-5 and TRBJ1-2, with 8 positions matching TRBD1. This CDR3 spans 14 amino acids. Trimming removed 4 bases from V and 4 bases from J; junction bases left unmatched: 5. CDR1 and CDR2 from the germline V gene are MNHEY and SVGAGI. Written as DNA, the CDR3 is TGTGCCAGCAGTTCAGACAGGGGCGGCTATGGCTACACCTTC. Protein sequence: CASSSDRGGYGYTF.